Each of the 31 T cell receptor beta chains below was sequenced from the same sample in a study of Graves' ophthalmopathy and Graves' hyperthyroidism. The sequenced template was RNA, covering the TCR beta CDR3 region. The first-round RT-PCR employed HTBI primers together with the Qiagen OneStep RT-PCR kit. A multiplex PCR was then performed as the second round. Via MiXCR, TCRdb re-called the multiplex PCR reads, giving one row per CDR3 protein. The sample shows 300,000 to 400,000 distinct CDR3 sequences, roughly 15% of them seen only once. The sample taken for sequencing was peripheral blood. Source of these receptors: an adult man with Graves' ophthalmopathy.

Turning to this clonotype: A single base separates this from a much larger clone, so it may be a read error. This rearrangement joins TRBV19 to TRBJ1-5, with D unresolved. Germline lookup yields CDR1 LNHDA and CDR2 SQIVND (reference sequence). This CDR3 is 16 amino acids long. V lost 3 bases to trimming and J lost 10 bases, with 22 bases between them. CDR3 DNA: TGTGCCAGTAGTATCAGTTCCGGCGGAGGTTTTGATCCCCAGCATTTT. This sequence encodes CASSISSGGGFDPQHF.

The J gene is TRBJ1-3, the V gene TRBV4-1, with D perhaps matching TRBD1 (5 bases). CDR3 length: 15 amino acids. CDR1 and CDR2 from the germline V gene are MGHRA and YSYEKL. V was trimmed by 3 bases and J by 0 bases, leaving 9 bases between them. The CDR3 sequence: CASSHDRDSGNTIYF. For the CDR3, the DNA is TGCGCCAGCAGCCACGACAGAGACTCTGGAAACACCATATATTTT.

This clonotype was recorded at least ten times. The chain couples TRBV7-3 to TRBJ2-2, with D unresolved. Trimming removed 3 bases at V and 1 base at J, with 6 bases between. Germline V gene sequence: CDR1 SGHTA, CDR2 FQGTGA. The CDR3 covers 14 residues. The CDR3 loop reads CASSFEGNTGELFF. CDR3 DNA: TGTGCCAGCAGCTTTGAAGGGAACACCGGGGAGCTGTTTTTT.

This clonotype was counted at least ten times. V and J are TRBV20-1 and TRBJ2-2; 11 bases are a match to TRBD2. Trimming cost V 5 bases and J 1 base; bases outside gene matches: 6. This CDR3 contains 16 residues. The germline gives CDR1 DFQATT, CDR2 SNEGSKA (reference sequence). CDR3 loop: CSAAPLAGGNTGELFF. In DNA form, the CDR3 reads TGCAGTGCTGCCCCGCTAGCGGGGGGGAACACCGGGGAGCTGTTTTTT.

This clonotype was observed many times. The chain combines TRBV14 with TRBJ2-5, with 9 positions matching TRBD1. J gave up 3 bases and V 0 bases, and 8 bases lay outside the gene matches. Germline V gene sequence: CDR1 SGHDN, CDR2 FVKESK. This CDR3 is built from 17 residues. The CDR3 nucleotides are TGTGCCAGCAGCCAAGACCCGGGACAGGGCCCAGAAGAGACCCAGTACTTC. Protein sequence: CASSQDPGQGPEETQYF.

To note about this clonotype: One end of the junction fails to match germline, which may point to a read error. The V and J genes are TRBV6-5 and TRBJ1-1; D is ambiguous. The CDR3 loop spans 15 amino acids. Germline V gene sequence: CDR1 MNHEY, CDR2 SVGAGI. This chain's CDR3 is CASSYSMTGNTEAYF. CDR3 DNA sequence: TGTGCCAGCAGTTACTCGATGACGGGAAACACTGAAGCTTACTTT.

This clonotype was observed many times. The chain carries TRBV5-5 and TRBJ1-1; no definite D call. The V and J ends lost 4 bases and 3 bases respectively, with 10 bases between them. The germline gives CDR1 SGHKS, CDR2 YYEKEE (reference sequence). The CDR3 has 13 residues. The CDR3 bases are TGTGCCAGCAGCCCTTATAGTGACACTGAAGCTTTCTTT. This sequence encodes CASSPYSDTEAFF.

This clonotype was detected many times. The chain uses TRBV20-1 and TRBJ2-5; TRBD1 matches 10 bases. The trim removed 5 bases at V and 4 bases at J, leaving 10 bases unmatched. Germline V lookup: CDR1 DFQATT, CDR2 SNEGSKA (reference sequence). The CDR3 contains 15 residues. The CDR3 is CSAPVPTGGPETQYF. The CDR3 DNA sequence: TGCAGTGCTCCTGTCCCGACAGGGGGCCCAGAGACCCAGTACTTC.

This clonotype was seen many times. The chain links TRBV10-3 to TRBJ2-2; 8 bases fit TRBD1. V lost 4 bases and J lost 3; bases outside the gene matches: 1. The CDR3 sequence is 14 residues long. CDR1 is ENHRY, CDR2 SYGVKD, per germline. Here the CDR3 DNA reads TGTGCCATCAGTGCAGGGGGCGACACCGGGGAGCTGTTTTTT. This sequence encodes CAISAGGDTGELFF.

This clonotype was recorded many times. The chain couples TRBV6-2 or TRBV6-3 to TRBJ2-3, with 8 bases lining up with TRBD2. V shed 0 bases, J shed 7 bases, and the junction held 9 bases outside the gene matches. The CDR3 consists of 16 residues. Per germline, CDR1 MNHEY and CDR2 SVGEGT. The CDR3 DNA follows: TGTGCCAGCAGTTACTCGATGGGACTAGAATCAAATACGCAGTATTTT. Translating gives CASSYSMGLESNTQYF.

The table lists this clonotype with many counts. The V and J genes are TRBV12-3 or TRBV12-4 and TRBJ1-2; D is unresolved. V was clipped by 2 bases and J by 9 bases, with 13 bases between them. This CDR3 has 13 amino acids. The CDR3: CASSLREAGSYTF. CDR3 sequence (DNA): TGTGCCAGCAGTTTAAGGGAGGCAGGAAGCTACACCTTC.

The genes are TRBV12-3 or TRBV12-4 and TRBJ2-5; D possibly corresponds to TRBD1 (5 bases). This CDR3 region has 13 residues. Trimming took off 6 bases at V and 1 base at J, with 9 bases between the two ends. DNA of the CDR3: TGTGCCAGCAGGAGACAGATCCAAGAGACCCAGTACTTC. Translated, it gives CASRRQIQETQYF.

In this sample, this clonotype turned up many times. V and J are TRBV27 and TRBJ1-1; 7 positions agree with TRBD1. V lost 3 bases, J lost 1 base, and 5 bases stayed unmatched. The CDR3 spans 15 residues. Germline lookup yields CDR1 MNHEY and CDR2 SMNVEV (reference sequence). The CDR3 DNA reads TGTGCCAGCAGTTTCGCCGGGACAGAGAACACTGAAGCTTTCTTT. Amino acids: CASSFAGTENTEAFF.

Ten or more counts support this clonotype. This chain joins TRBV30 and TRBJ1-5; D is possibly TRBD1 (5 bases). Germline V gene data show CDR1 as GTSNPN and CDR2 as SVGIG (reference sequence). V lost 3 bases to trimming and J lost 4 bases, with 10 bases between them. The CDR3 runs 13 residues. CDR3 sequence: CAWRGGENQPQHF. The CDR3 DNA follows: TGTGCCTGGAGGGGAGGGGAGAATCAGCCCCAGCATTTT.

This clonotype has at least ten counts. The chain recombines TRBV20-1 with TRBJ1-1, with a weak D call TRBD1 (5 bases). There are 14 residues in the CDR3. Trimming took 2 bases from V and 0 from J, leaving 10 bases between them. The V gene's germline CDR1 is DFQATT and CDR2 SNEGSKA (reference sequence). CDR3 sequence reads: CSARYGGVNTEAFF. The CDR3 DNA sequence: TGCAGTGCTAGATACGGGGGGGTGAACACTGAAGCTTTCTTT.

This clonotype was observed at least ten times. In nucleotides, the CDR3 is TGTGCCAGCAGCCGACTTGGATCCCTGGGAGAGCAGTACTTC. This translates into CASSRLGSLGEQYF. The gene calls are TRBV7-2 and TRBJ2-7; no clear D. V was trimmed by 5 bases and J by 7 bases, leaving 18 bases between them. The CDR3 has 14 amino acids. Germline CDR1 and CDR2: SGHTA and FQGNSA.

This clonotype was seen at least ten times. The rearrangement joins TRBV7-2 to TRBJ1-5; 7 nucleotides align to TRBD1. CDR1 is SGHTA, CDR2 FQGNSA, per germline. The CDR3 consists of 14 residues. The V and J ends lost 5 bases and 4 bases, in that order; junction bases with no gene match: 5. CDR3 amino acids: CASSATGANQPQHF. The CDR3 nucleotides are TGTGCCAGCAGCGCAACAGGGGCGAATCAGCCCCAGCATTTT. The full variable domain, rest sourced from reference TRBV7-2 and TRBJ1-5, is GAGVSQSPSNKVTEKGKDVELRCDPISGHTALYWYRQSLGQGLEFLIYFQGNSAPDKSGLPSDRFSAERTGGSVSTLTIQRTQQEDSAVYLCASSATGANQPQHFGDGTRLSIL.

A note on this clonotype: The CDR3 end shows no conserved phenylalanine or tryptophan, and so a read error is likely. V is TRBV20-1 and J is TRBJ1-1; 9 bases fit TRBD1. This CDR3 is built from 16 residues. Trimming at V came to 0 bases and at J to 1 base, leaving 6 bases not matched to a gene. Germline assignment: CDR1 DFQATT and CDR2 SNEGSKA (reference sequence). The CDR3 DNA is TGCAGTGCTAGAGATGAGACAGGGGGTGGGAACACTGAAGCTTTCCTT. It translates to CSARDETGGGNTEAFL.

This clonotype appeared many times. This chain uses TRBV28 with TRBJ2-2; a possible D gene is TRBD1 (6 bases). V lost 5 bases and J 0 bases, leaving 10 bases between the germline ends. Germline V lookup: CDR1 MDHEN, CDR2 SYDVKM. This CDR3 has 15 residues. Written as DNA, the CDR3 is TGTGCCAGCAGTCGCCGGACAGCGAACACCGGGGAGCTGTTTTTT. Protein: CASSRRTANTGELFF.

This clonotype was seen a few times. A read error may explain this, as a much larger clone is one base away. V usage is TRBV5-1 and J usage is TRBJ2-2, with D perhaps matching TRBD2 (6 bases). The germline V and J ends were trimmed by 0 bases and 4 bases, with 13 bases remaining between them. The CDR3 covers 16 residues. Per the germline V gene, CDR1 is SGHRS and CDR2 is YFSETQ. The CDR3, as DNA: TGCGCCAGCAGCTTGGAACCGGGGGAAATCACCGGGGAGCTGTTTTTT. Translated, it gives CASSLEPGEITGELFF.

This clonotype was seen at least ten times. The rearrangement joins TRBV7-2 to TRBJ2-7; D not resolved. V dropped 2 bases and J dropped 5 bases, with 7 bases sitting between them. This CDR3 spans 12 amino acids. The germline V gene has CDR1 SGHTA and CDR2 FQGNSA. This CDR3 reads CASSLRRNEQYF. The CDR3 DNA reads as TGTGCCAGCAGCTTAAGACGGAACGAGCAGTACTTC.

This CDR3 is CASSDDRATYEQYF. The CDR3 DNA follows: TGTGCCAGCAGTGACGACAGGGCCACCTACGAGCAGTACTTC. This rearrangement joins TRBV6-1 to TRBJ2-7, with 7 bases that match TRBD1. Germline assignment: CDR1 MNHNS and CDR2 SASEGT. Unmatched junction bases numbered 4, after V lost 3 bases and J lost 2 bases. The CDR3 spans 14 residues.

This clonotype has a count of ten or more. The chain is built from TRBV29-1 and TRBJ2-5; 11 bases match TRBD2. V was pared by 4 bases and J by 4 bases, with 8 bases of the junction left unmatched. The germline V gene encodes CDR1 SQVTM and CDR2 ANQGSEA. The CDR3 is 15 amino acids. The CDR3 region has the DNA TGCAGCGTTGCACTAGCGGGAGTGGGAGTAGAGACCCAGTACTTC. Encoded protein: CSVALAGVGVETQYF.

In regard to this clonotype: With a much larger clone just one base away, this may be a read error. The rearrangement links TRBV19 to TRBJ1-1; 8 nucleotides align to TRBD1. This CDR3 spans 14 amino acids. CDR1 is LNHDA and CDR2 is SQIVND in the germline V gene (reference sequence). Trimming took 0 bases from V and 6 from J; bases not matched to a gene: 3. The CDR3 loop reads CASSIDQGASEAFF. CDR3 nucleotides: TGTGCCAGTAGTATAGACCAGGGGGCATCTGAAGCTTTCTTT.

This clonotype was detected many times. At one end, the junction sequence differs from germline, possibly due to a read error. The J gene is TRBJ2-7, the V gene TRBV6-1; perhaps TRBD1 as D (6 bases). This CDR3 comprises 14 residues. CDR1 is MNHNS, CDR2 SASEGT, per germline. The CDR3, as DNA: TGTGCCAGCAGTACCGTGGGGGCTACCTACGAGCGGTACTTC. Protein: CASSTVGATYERYF.

The table lists this clonotype with many counts. The J gene is TRBJ1-2, the V gene TRBV12-3 or TRBV12-4, with D tentatively TRBD1 (6 bases). The CDR3 totals 13 residues. With 5 bases removed from V and 4 bases from J, the gap between germline ends came to 11 bases. For the CDR3, the DNA is TGTGCCAGCAGTACAGGGCCCGGCTATGGCTACACCTTC. Its protein is CASSTGPGYGYTF.

This clonotype was counted ten times or more. The chain employs TRBV27 and TRBJ2-7; 10 bases map to TRBD1. The CDR3 contains 16 residues. V shed 5 bases and J 1 base; nucleotides not matched to a gene: 8. Germline V lookup: CDR1 MNHEY, CDR2 SMNVEV (reference sequence). The CDR3 sequence: CASSPTRTGGSYEQYF. Here the CDR3 DNA reads TGTGCCAGCAGTCCAACCCGGACAGGGGGATCCTACGAGCAGTACTTC.

The sample holds many counts of this clonotype. The rearrangement joins TRBV2 to TRBJ2-5; a possible D gene is TRBD2 (6 bases). The CDR3 totals 15 residues. Germline V CDR1 and CDR2: SNHLY, FYNNEI. Trimming removed 3 bases from V and 5 bases from J, with 16 bases in between. The CDR3 loop reads CASSETPGRLETQYF. CDR3 nucleotide sequence: TGTGCCAGCAGTGAGACGCCAGGGAGGCTGGAGACCCAGTACTTC.

This clonotype occurred many times. The rearrangement uses TRBV6-2 or TRBV6-3 and TRBJ2-7; TRBD2 agrees at 7 bases. The CDR3 has 13 amino acids. Trimming at V came to 7 bases and at J to 4 bases, leaving 7 bases not matched to a gene. Germline loops: CDR1 MNHEY, CDR2 SVGEGT. The chain's CDR3 is CASTPTLAYEQYF. In DNA form, the CDR3 reads TGTGCCAGCACTCCCACACTAGCGTACGAGCAGTACTTC.

This clonotype was found many times. V and J are TRBV15 and TRBJ1-2, with TRBD1 matching over 8 bases. The CDR3 runs to 15 residues. V lost 1 base and J lost 4; bases outside the gene matches: 5. The germline V gene encodes CDR1 LNHNV and CDR2 YYDKDF (reference sequence). This CDR3 reads CATSRARQGSYGYTF. CDR3 bases: TGTGCCACCAGCAGAGCCCGACAGGGGAGCTATGGCTACACCTTC.

There are many counts of this clonotype. The chain couples TRBV9 to TRBJ1-2; TRBD1 aligns across 9 bases. Trimming took 3 bases from V and 7 from J; bases not matched to a gene: 7. Looked up from germline, CDR1 is SGDLS and CDR2 is YYNGEE. CDR3 size: 14 residues. CDR3 in amino acids: CASSAGQGRCGYTF. CDR3 coding DNA: TGTGCCAGCAGCGCCGGACAGGGGCGATGTGGCTACACCTTC.